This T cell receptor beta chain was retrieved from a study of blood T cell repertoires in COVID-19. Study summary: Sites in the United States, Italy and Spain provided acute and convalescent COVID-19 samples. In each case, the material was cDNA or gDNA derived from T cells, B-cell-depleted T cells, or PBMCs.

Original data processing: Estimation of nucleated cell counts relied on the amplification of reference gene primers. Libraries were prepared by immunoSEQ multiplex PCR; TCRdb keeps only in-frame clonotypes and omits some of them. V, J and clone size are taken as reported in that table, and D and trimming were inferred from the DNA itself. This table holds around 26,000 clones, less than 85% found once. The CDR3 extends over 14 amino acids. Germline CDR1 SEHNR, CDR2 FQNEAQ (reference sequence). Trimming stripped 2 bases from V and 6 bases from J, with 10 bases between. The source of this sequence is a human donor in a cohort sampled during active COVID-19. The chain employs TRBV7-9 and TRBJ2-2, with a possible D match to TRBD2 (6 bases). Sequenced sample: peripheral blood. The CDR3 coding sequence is TGTGCCAGCAGCTTATGGGGGGTCGCCGGGGAGCTGTTTTTT. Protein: CASSLWGVAGELFF.